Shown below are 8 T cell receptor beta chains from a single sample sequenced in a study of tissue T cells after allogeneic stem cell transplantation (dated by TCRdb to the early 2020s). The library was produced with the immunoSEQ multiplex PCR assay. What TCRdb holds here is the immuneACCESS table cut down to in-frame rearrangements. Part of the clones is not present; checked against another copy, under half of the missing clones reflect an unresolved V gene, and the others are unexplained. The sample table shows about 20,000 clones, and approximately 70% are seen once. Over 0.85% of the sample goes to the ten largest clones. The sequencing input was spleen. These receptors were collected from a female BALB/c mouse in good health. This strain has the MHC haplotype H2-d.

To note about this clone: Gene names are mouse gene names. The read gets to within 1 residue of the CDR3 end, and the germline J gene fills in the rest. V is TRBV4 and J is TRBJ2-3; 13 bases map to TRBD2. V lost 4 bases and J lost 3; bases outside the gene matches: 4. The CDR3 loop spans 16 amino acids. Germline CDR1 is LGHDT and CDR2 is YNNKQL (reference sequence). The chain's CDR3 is CASSLDWGGAAETLYF. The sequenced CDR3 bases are TGTGCCAGCAGCTTGGACTGGGGGGGCGCGGCAGAAACGCTGTAT.

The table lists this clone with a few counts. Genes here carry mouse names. CDR3 region: CASSWDNNQAPLF. The CDR3 bases that were read are TGTGCCAGCAGTTGGGACAACAACCAGGCTCCGCTT. The rearrangement links TRBV13-1 to TRBJ1-5; D is possibly TRBD1 (5 bases). The read terminates 1 residue before the CDR3 end, so the remaining end is supplied by the germline J gene. CDR3 length: 13 residues. Deletions cut 4 bases from V and 1 base from J, with 6 bases between. Germline lookup yields CDR1 NSHNY and CDR2 SYGAGN.

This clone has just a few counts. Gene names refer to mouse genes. The sequenced part of the CDR3 DNA is TGTGCCAGCAGTTCCGGGACAGGGGGCAGTGAACAGTAC. Its translation is CASSSGTGGSEQY. The whole CDR3 protein is CASSSGTGGSEQYF. The rearrangement joins TRBV19 to TRBJ2-7; 12 bases are shared with TRBD1. The observed sequence ends 1 residue before the CDR3 terminus, with the missing tail filled in from the germline J gene. The V gene end was trimmed by 4 bases and the J gene end by 6 bases; junction bases not matched to a gene: 5. The germline V gene encodes CDR1 FNHDT and CDR2 SITEND (reference sequence). The CDR3 has 14 residues.

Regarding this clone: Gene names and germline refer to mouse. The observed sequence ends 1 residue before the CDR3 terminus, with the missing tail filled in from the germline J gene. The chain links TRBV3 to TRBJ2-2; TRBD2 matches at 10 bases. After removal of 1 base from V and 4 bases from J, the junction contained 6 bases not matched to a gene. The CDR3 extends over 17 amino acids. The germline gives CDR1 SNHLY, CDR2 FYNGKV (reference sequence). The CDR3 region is CASSLVGWGGPTGQLYF. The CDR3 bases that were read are TGTGCCAGCAGCTTAGTGGGCTGGGGGGGCCCCACCGGGCAGCTCTAC.

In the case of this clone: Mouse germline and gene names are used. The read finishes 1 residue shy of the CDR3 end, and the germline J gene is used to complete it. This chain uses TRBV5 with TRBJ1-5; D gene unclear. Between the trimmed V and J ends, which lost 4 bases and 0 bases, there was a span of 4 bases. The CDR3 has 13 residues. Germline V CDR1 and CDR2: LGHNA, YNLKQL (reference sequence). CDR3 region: CASSPNNNQAPLF. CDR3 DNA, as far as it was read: TGTGCCAGCAGCCCCAATAACAACCAGGCTCCGCTT.

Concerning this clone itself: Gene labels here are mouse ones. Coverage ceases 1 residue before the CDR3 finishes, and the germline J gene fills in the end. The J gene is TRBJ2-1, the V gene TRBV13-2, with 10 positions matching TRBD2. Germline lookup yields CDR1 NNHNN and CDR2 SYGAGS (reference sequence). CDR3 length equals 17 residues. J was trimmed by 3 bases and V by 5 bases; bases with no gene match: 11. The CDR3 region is CASGGFPTGGRYAEQFF. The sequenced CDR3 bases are TGTGCCAGCGGCGGATTCCCGACTGGGGGGCGCTATGCTGAGCAGTTC.

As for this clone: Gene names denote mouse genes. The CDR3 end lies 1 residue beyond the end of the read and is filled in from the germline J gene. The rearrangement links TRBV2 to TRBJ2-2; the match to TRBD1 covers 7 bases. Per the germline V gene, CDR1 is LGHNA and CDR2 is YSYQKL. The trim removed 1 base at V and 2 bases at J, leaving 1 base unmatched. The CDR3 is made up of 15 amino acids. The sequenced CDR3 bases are TGTGCCAGCAGCCAAGGACAGGGCAACACCGGGCAGCTCTAC. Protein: CASSQGQGNTGQLY. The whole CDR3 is CASSQGQGNTGQLYF.

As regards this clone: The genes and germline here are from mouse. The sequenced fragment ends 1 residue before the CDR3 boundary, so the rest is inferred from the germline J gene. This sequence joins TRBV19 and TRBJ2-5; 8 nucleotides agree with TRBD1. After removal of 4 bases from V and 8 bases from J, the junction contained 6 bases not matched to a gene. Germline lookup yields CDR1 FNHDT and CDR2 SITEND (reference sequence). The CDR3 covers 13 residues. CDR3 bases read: TGTGCCAGCAGTCCAGGGGGCGAAGGCACCCAGTAC. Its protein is CASSPGGEGTQY. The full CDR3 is CASSPGGEGTQYF.